Listed below are T cell receptor beta chains from one sample, sequenced in a study of response to subunit inactivated influenza vaccine. One entry per CDR3 protein, called by TCRdb with MiXCR from the RT-PCR reads. The profile shows roughly 570,000 distinct CDR3 sequences, 10% to 15% of them singletons. Specimen: PBMCs from blood, collected around seven weeks after vaccination. Every receptor here comes from a man aged 45-65 years who received an inactivated influenza vaccine. Both conserved end residues are part of each CDR3. A D gene is named only where the DNA matches it firmly. Clone size is stated in some rows and not others, as once, few, many or a class when expanded.

V gene,clone size,D gene,J gene,CDR3 DNA,CDR3 protein
TRBV12-3/TRBV12-4,.,.,TRBJ2-2,TGTGCCAGCAGTACACTACGGGACACCGGGGAGCTGTTTTTT,CASSTLRDTGELFF
TRBV5-1,.,TRBD2,TRBJ2-2,TGCGCCAGCAGCGCAGGACTAGCGGGGGTCACCGGGGAGCTGTTTTTT,CASSAGLAGVTGELFF
TRBV20-1,few,TRBD1,TRBJ1-2,TGCAGTCAGAAACAGGGGCGTGATGGCTACACCTTC,CSQKQGRDGYTF
TRBV12-3/TRBV12-4,few,.,TRBJ2-5,TGTGCCAGCAGTTTATCTAGGGAAATCCAAGAGACCCAGTACTTC,CASSLSREIQETQYF
TRBV12-3/TRBV12-4,many,.,TRBJ1-5,TGTGCCAGCAGGGTAGGGGAATATAGCAATCAGCCCCAGCATTTT,CASRVGEYSNQPQHF
TRBV7-9,.,TRBD2,TRBJ2-5,TGTGCCAGCAGACCTAGCGGGGGGGCTCAAGAGACCCAGTACTTC,CASRPSGGAQETQYF
TRBV6-2/TRBV6-3,.,TRBD1,TRBJ1-1,TGTGCCAGCAGTAAAACCGCAGGGGGACTGGGCACTGAAGCTTTCTTT,CASSKTAGGLGTEAFF
TRBV24-1,.,.,TRBJ2-2,TGTGCCACCCGGGACACTATCGCGAACACCGGGGAGCTGTTTTTT,CATRDTIANTGELFF
TRBV28,many,TRBD1,TRBJ1-1,TGTGCCAGCAAGGGTTGGAGACAGGGGTTGAACACTGAAGCTTTCTTT,CASKGWRQGLNTEAFF
TRBV12-3/TRBV12-4,.,TRBD2,TRBJ2-3,TGTGCCAGCAGTTTAAGCGGGGGGCCCGCAGATACGCAGTATTTT,CASSLSGGPADTQYF
TRBV12-3/TRBV12-4,.,.,TRBJ1-5,TGTGCCAGCAGTTTAGCCCCCAGGCAGCCCCAGCATTTT,CASSLAPRQPQHF
TRBV20-1,few,TRBD2,TRBJ2-7,TGCAGTGCTAGAGATTTCACGGGGGGCTACGAGCAGTACTTC,CSARDFTGGYEQYF
TRBV6-1,.,TRBD2,TRBJ2-5,TGTGCCAGCACCAGCGGGAGGGGACAAGAGACCCAGTACTTC,CASTSGRGQETQYF
TRBV7-6,.,TRBD1,TRBJ2-3,TGTGCCAGCAGCTTAGGGGGACAGGGGGTTGGAGATACGCAGTATTTT,CASSLGGQGVGDTQYF
TRBV24-1,.,.,TRBJ2-2,TGTGCCACCGGGGCGAGCACCGGGGAGCTGTTTTTT,CATGASTGELFF
TRBV20-1,.,TRBD2,TRBJ2-1,TGCAGTGCTAATAGGGGACTAGCGGACAATGAGCAGTTCTTC,CSANRGLADNEQFF
TRBV7-2,many,.,TRBJ2-7,TGTGCCAGCAGCTTATCAGCGGTAGAGCCTCACTACGAGCAGTACTTC,CASSLSAVEPHYEQYF